The count of the clone carrying this T cell receptor beta chain is one. Its target is unknown. These data are taken from a study of OX40 agonist ivuxolimab in advanced cancers. The study, taken as a whole, reports: Antigen specificity was not determined for the expanded peripheral T cells.

V lost 5 bases to trimming and J lost 2 bases, with 16 bases between them. The CDR3 length is 15 residues. Germline values: CDR1 SGHNT, CDR2 YYREEE (reference sequence). Libraries were prepared by immunoSEQ multiplex PCR; TCRdb keeps only in-frame clonotypes and omits some of them. This table has 60,000 to 70,000 clones, approximately 86% appearing once. This sequence joins TRBV5-4 and TRBJ1-1; D uncertain. This specimen consisted of CD4+ or CD8+ T cells sorted from blood, obtained in a trial of the OX40 agonist ivuxolimab. The clonotype was recovered from an adult with an advanced solid tumor such as melanoma, head and neck, liver or kidney cancer. The CDR3 reads CASRPRLGSNTEAFF. The CDR3, as DNA: TGTGCCAGCAGGCCAAGACTGGGCAGTAACACTGAAGCTTTCTTT.